The present T cell receptor beta chain was sequenced within a study of metastatic and nonmetastatic thyroid tumors. Turning to the study itself: The comparison covered peripheral blood and tumor or nodule tissue in malignant and benign thyroid patients.

Whole-study findings and limits: As reported, TCR beta diversity in blood and tumor was significantly higher in malignant thyroid tumors than in benign nodules.

The V gene's germline CDR1 is SGDLS and CDR2 YYNGEE. Deletions cut 3 bases from V and 0 bases from J, with 3 bases between. There are 12 residues in the CDR3. In regard to this clone: Its specificity is unknown.

Authors' processing steps: The authors used CDR3 differences across clinicopathological groups to build a distant-metastasis classifier for papillary thyroid cancer. MiXCR was used by TCRdb to re-call the PCR reads. Here the V and J calls rest on TCRdb's processing, not on the authors' analysis. Among under 20,000 clones listed, 34% were seen once. Thyroid surgery was performed in patients who had received no treatment beforehand. This sequence joins TRBV9 and TRBJ2-5; D is unclear. Sequencing used tumor tissue. This TCR was recovered from a male donor with papillary thyroid cancer or a benign thyroid nodule (not recorded which). Some clones in this sample may be carry-over from other donors' samples. The chain's CDR3 is CASSAYQETQYF. The CDR3 coding sequence is TGTGCCAGCAGCGCATACCAAGAGACCCAGTACTTC.